This is a list of T cell receptor beta chains from one sample in a study of CD8+ T cells in alopecia areata. Clones were read by immunoSEQ multiplex PCR, and TCRdb kept only the in-frame ones, dropping some. The sample includes roughly 100,000 clones, 70% to 90% seen only once; the top ten take 8.5% to 14%. This specimen consisted of CD8+ T cells sorted from blood, obtained at roughly week 30, from a patient treated with tofacitinib. These receptors were collected from a human donor with alopecia areata. CDR3s include the opening cysteine and the closing phenylalanine or tryptophan.

V	CDR3
TRBV5-1	CASSLAVNSLNTEAFF
TRBV30	CAWSVPTSDTGELFF
TRBV2	CASTQGPNEKLFF
TRBV11-2	CASSWDSLAEGTDTQYF
TRBV29-1	CSVDSERGGPANEQFF
TRBV11-2	CASSNKANEPVQEQFF
TRBV6-1	CASSGPTGPRYGYTF
TRBV9	CASSPPGGNEQFF
TRBV18	CASSPAPNEQFF
TRBV6-1	CASFPTTPTTDTQYF
TRBV6-4	CASSAGQGAGYEQHF
TRBV27	CASSFGGNSYEQYF